The present T cell receptor beta chain was sequenced within a study of identical twins' blood T cells. Overall study findings and caveats: Twin repertoire similarity may partly reflect shared environment. Twins shared about as many clonotypes as their cloneset sizes predicted.

This clonotype was counted many times. The antigen is not known. TCR cDNA libraries were made from RNA using a previously described, modified protocol. TCRdb reprocessed the 5' RACE reads via MiXCR and lists one record per CDR3 protein. The table lists 350,000 to 400,000 distinct CDR3 sequences, roughly 28% of them singletons, with about 6% in the top ten. CDR3 length: 15 residues. J gave up 4 bases and V 0 bases, and 4 bases lay outside the gene matches. Per germline, CDR1 ENHRY and CDR2 SYGVKD. The V and J genes are TRBV10-3 and TRBJ2-7; TRBD2 aligns across 9 bases. Sequenced sample: PBMCs. This receptor was taken from a woman aged 18-49 years in good health. CDR3 in amino acids: CAISESYSGSYEQYF. In DNA, the CDR3 is TGTGCCATCAGTGAGTCCTATAGCGGGAGTTACGAGCAGTACTTC.